Following are 14 T cell receptor beta chains from one sample sequenced in a study of control samples from healthy donors and cancer patients (TCRdb year 2020). Library preparation was by the immunoSEQ multiplex PCR assay. TCRdb obtained this table from immuneACCESS and retained in-frame rearrangements with V and J assigned. These tables miss some clones; where compared with another copy, unresolved V genes account for less than half of the shortfall, and the remainder is unexplained. A total of roughly 45,000 clones appear in this sample, 65% to 90% of them only once. 2.5% to 3% of the sample is taken by the ten largest. The sequenced sample consisted of PBMCs. Source of these receptors: a woman aged 45-65 years with lung cancer.

The chain carries TRBV6-2 or TRBV6-3 and TRBJ2-5, with a tentative D call TRBD1 (7 bases). The germline CDR1 and CDR2 sequences are MNHEY and SVGEGT. The CDR3 covers 14 residues. V was trimmed by 5 bases and J by 7 bases, leaving 17 bases between them. The chain's CDR3 is CASSPGTHRGTQYF. DNA of the CDR3: TGTGCCAGCAGTCCCGGGACTCACAGGGGGACCCAGTACTTC.

The rearrangement uses TRBV2 and TRBJ2-6; D gene unclear. Germline lookup yields CDR1 SNHLY and CDR2 FYNNEI. The CDR3 spans 14 residues. Trimming pared 7 bases from V and 0 bases from J, leaving 7 bases between. The CDR3 loop reads CASISRSGANVLTF. The CDR3 DNA sequence: TGTGCCAGCATCTCCCGCTCTGGGGCCAACGTCCTGACTTTC.

The CDR3 DNA reads as TGCGCCAGCAGCCAAGATTCGGAAGGGATTGGGTTCTTC. Its translation: CASSQDSEGIGFF. The chain has TRBV4-1 and TRBJ2-1, with D uncertain. Trimming pared 0 bases from V and 15 bases from J, leaving 15 bases between. CDR3 length: 13 residues. Germline assignment: CDR1 MGHRA and CDR2 YSYEKL.

The rearrangement links TRBV7-9 to TRBJ2-5; no definite D call. Germline loops: CDR1 SEHNR, CDR2 FQNEAQ (reference sequence). CDR3 length: 15 residues. Deletions cut 1 base from V and 5 bases from J, with 14 bases between. The CDR3 spells CASSLDEEPRETQYF. As DNA, the CDR3 is TGTGCCAGCAGCTTAGACGAGGAACCCCGGGAGACCCAGTACTTC.

CDR3 sequence (DNA): TGTGCCAGCAGGAGACTAGCGGAAGAGACCCAGTACTTC. This codes for CASRRLAEETQYF. This rearrangement joins TRBV11-2 to TRBJ2-5; 9 bases agree with TRBD2. Germline V gives CDR1 SGHAT, CDR2 FQNNGV. Trimming removed 6 bases from V and 3 bases from J; junction bases left unmatched: 2. The CDR3 has 13 amino acids.

V usage is TRBV5-6 and J usage is TRBJ2-1, with 8 nucleotides matching TRBD1. J gave up 7 bases and V 1 base, and 10 bases lay outside the gene matches. The CDR3 runs to 16 residues. The germline CDR1 and CDR2 sequences are SGHDT and YYEEEE. CDR3 in DNA: TGTGCCAGCAGCTTGATAGTAGGACAGGGACTTAATGAGCAGTTCTTC. This gives the protein CASSLIVGQGLNEQFF.

This clone was observed a single time. The rearrangement links TRBV5-6 to TRBJ1-2; D remains ambiguous. V dropped 3 bases and J dropped 0 bases, with 0 bases sitting between them. CDR1 SGHDT and CDR2 YYEEEE come from the germline V gene. The CDR3 covers 11 residues. The CDR3 DNA sequence: TGTGCCAGCAGCTCTAACTATGGCTACACCTTC. Residues: CASSSNYGYTF.

The chain recombines TRBV7-9 with TRBJ1-1; a weak D match, TRBD1 (5 bases). The V and J ends lost 2 bases and 12 bases respectively, with 16 bases between them. The germline gives CDR1 SEHNR, CDR2 FQNEAQ (reference sequence). CDR3 length equals 13 residues. CDR3 DNA: TGTGCCAGCAGCTTAAACTCCGGGACGAAAACTTTCTTT. It translates to CASSLNSGTKTFF. Filled out from reference TRBV7-9 and TRBJ1-1, the complete variable domain reads DTGVSQNPRHKITKRGQNVTFRCDPISEHNRLYWYRQTLGQGPEFLTYFQNEAQLEKSRLLSDRFSAERPKGSFSTLEIQRTEQGDSAMYLCASSLNSGTKTFFGQGTRLTVV.

The CDR3 here is CASRKTGDGYTF. The CDR3 DNA reads TGTGCCAGCAGAAAGACAGGGGATGGCTACACCTTC. The chain has TRBV6-5 and TRBJ1-2; 8 nucleotides line up with TRBD1. The ends lost 6 bases at V and 6 bases at J; junction bases unmatched: 3. The CDR3 sequence is 12 residues long. Germline lookup yields CDR1 MNHEY and CDR2 SVGAGI.

The J gene is TRBJ2-7, the V gene TRBV5-6, with D uncertain. With 0 bases removed from V and 0 bases from J, the gap between germline ends came to 10 bases. Germline assignment: CDR1 SGHDT and CDR2 YYEEEE. This CDR3 is 15 amino acids long. The chain's CDR3 is CASSLGFSPSYEQYF. DNA of the CDR3: TGTGCCAGCAGCTTGGGATTTTCCCCCTCCTACGAGCAGTACTTC.

This clone showed up just once. The genes are TRBV6-6 and TRBJ1-2; D is possibly TRBD1 (6 bases). The V end lost 7 bases, the J end lost 8 bases, and 17 bases lay between the germline ends. Germline assignment: CDR1 MNHNY and CDR2 SVGAGI (reference sequence). The length of the CDR3 is 13 residues. This chain's CDR3 is CASTKGRGEGYTF. In nucleotides, the CDR3 is TGTGCCAGCACCAAGGGCAGGGGAGAAGGCTACACCTTC.

J is TRBJ1-6 and V is TRBV5-1; D gene ambiguous. This CDR3 has 16 residues. Trimming cost V 1 base and J 1 base, with 9 bases left between them. CDR1 is SGHRS and CDR2 is YFSETQ in the germline V gene. The CDR3 reads CASSLSEASYNSPLHF. CDR3 DNA: TGCGCCAGCAGCTTGAGTGAAGCATCCTATAATTCACCCCTCCACTTT.

V gene TRBV18 combines with J gene TRBJ1-1; D gene unclear. This CDR3 has 13 amino acids. The V end lost 5 bases, the J end lost 1 base, and 8 bases lay between the germline ends. Germline-derived CDR1 and CDR2 are KGHSH and LQKENI. The CDR3 loop reads CASSSKGNTEAFF. CDR3 bases: TGTGCCAGCTCATCTAAGGGGAACACTGAAGCTTTCTTT.

The chain recombines TRBV28 with TRBJ2-7; 7 bases line up with TRBD1. Germline V CDR1 and CDR2: MDHEN, SYDVKM. After removal of 7 bases from V and 3 bases from J, the junction contained 0 bases not matched to a gene. This CDR3 spans 11 amino acids. The CDR3 loop reads CASTGGYEQYF. Written as DNA, the CDR3 is TGTGCCAGCACAGGGGGCTACGAGCAGTACTTC.